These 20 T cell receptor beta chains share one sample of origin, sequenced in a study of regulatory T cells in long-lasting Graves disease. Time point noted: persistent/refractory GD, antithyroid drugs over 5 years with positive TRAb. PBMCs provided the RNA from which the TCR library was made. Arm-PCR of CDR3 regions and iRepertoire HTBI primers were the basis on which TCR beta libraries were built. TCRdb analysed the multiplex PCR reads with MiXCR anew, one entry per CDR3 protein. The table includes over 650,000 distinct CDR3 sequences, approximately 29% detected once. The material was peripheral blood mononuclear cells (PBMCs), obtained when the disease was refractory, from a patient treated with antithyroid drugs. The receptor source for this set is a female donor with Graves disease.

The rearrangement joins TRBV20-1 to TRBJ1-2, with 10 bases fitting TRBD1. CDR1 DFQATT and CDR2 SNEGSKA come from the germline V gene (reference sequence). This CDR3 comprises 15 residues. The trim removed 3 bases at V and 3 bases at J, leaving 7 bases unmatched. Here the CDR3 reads CSASDRGRGDYGYTF. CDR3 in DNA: TGCAGTGCTAGTGACAGGGGGCGTGGGGACTATGGCTACACCTTC.

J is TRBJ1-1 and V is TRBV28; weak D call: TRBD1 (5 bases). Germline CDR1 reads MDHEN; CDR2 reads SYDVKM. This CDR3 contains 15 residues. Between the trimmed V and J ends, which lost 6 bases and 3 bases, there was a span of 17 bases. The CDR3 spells CASSDPGLGDTEAFF. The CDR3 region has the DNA TGTGCCAGCAGCGACCCGGGACTCGGGGACACTGAAGCTTTCTTT.

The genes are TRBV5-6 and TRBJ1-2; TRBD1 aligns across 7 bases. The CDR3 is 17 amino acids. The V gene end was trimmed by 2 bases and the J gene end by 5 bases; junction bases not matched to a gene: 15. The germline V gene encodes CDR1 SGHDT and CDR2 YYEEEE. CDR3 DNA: TGTGCCAGCAGCTTCCCCCGGGGAGGGGGCGCTGGATATGGCTACACCTTC. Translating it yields CASSFPRGGGAGYGYTF. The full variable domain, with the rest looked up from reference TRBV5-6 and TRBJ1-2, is DAGVTQSPTHLIKTRGQQVTLRCSPKSGHDTVSWYQQALGQGPQFIFQYYEEEERQRGNFPDRFSGHQFPNYSSELNVNALLLGDSALYLCASSFPRGGGAGYGYTFGSGTRLTVV.

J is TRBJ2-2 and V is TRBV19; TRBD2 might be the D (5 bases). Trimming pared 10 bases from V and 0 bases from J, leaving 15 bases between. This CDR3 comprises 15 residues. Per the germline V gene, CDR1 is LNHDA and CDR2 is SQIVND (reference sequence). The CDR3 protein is CATFGMSSNTGELFF. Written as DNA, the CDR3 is TGTGCCACCTTCGGGATGTCCTCGAACACCGGGGAGCTGTTTTTT.

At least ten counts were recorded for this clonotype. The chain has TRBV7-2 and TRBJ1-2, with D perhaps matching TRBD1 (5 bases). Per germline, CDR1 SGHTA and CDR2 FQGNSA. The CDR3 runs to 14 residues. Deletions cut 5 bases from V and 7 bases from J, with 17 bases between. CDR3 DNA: TGTGCCAGCAGCCGGGACCGAACCTGGGGTGGCTACACCTTC. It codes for CASSRDRTWGGYTF.

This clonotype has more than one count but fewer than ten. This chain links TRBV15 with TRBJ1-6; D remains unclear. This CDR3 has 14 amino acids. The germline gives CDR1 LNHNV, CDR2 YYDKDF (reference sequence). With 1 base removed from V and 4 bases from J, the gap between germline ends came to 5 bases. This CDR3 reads CATSRVLYNSPLHF. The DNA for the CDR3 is TGTGCCACCAGCAGAGTCCTTTATAATTCACCCCTCCACTTT.

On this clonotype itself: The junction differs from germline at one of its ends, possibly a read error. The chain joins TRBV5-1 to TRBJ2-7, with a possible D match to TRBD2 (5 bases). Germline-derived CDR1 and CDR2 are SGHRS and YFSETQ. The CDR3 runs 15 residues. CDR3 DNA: TGTGCCAGCAGCCAGAGAGGAGGTTCCCTACTCGAGCAGTACTTC. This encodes CASSQRGGSLLEQYF.

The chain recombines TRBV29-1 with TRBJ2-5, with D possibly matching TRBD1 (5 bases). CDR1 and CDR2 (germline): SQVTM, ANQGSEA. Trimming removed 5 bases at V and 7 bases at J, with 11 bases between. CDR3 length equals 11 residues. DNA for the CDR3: TGCAGCGTTCCGACAGCGAGGACCCAGTACTTC. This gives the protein CSVPTARTQYF.

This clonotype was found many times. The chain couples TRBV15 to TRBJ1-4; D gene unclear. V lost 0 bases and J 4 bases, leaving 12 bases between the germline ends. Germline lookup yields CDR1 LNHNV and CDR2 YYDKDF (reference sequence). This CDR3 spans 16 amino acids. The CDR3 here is CATSRDVGGGNEKLFF. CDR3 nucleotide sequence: TGTGCCACCAGCAGAGATGTTGGAGGTGGTAATGAAAAACTGTTTTTT.

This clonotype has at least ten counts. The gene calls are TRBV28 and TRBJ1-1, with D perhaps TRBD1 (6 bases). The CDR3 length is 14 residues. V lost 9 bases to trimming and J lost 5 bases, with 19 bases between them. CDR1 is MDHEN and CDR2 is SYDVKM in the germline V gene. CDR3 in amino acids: CASLVQGRHTEAFF. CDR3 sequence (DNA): TGTGCCAGTCTCGTTCAGGGGCGTCATACTGAAGCTTTCTTT.

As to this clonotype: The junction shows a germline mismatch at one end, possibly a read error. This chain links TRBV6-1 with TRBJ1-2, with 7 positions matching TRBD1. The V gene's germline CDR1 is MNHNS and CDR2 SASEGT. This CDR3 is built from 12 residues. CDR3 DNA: TGTGCCATTTGGGACAGCTTCTATGGCCACACCTTC. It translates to CAIWDSFYGHTF.

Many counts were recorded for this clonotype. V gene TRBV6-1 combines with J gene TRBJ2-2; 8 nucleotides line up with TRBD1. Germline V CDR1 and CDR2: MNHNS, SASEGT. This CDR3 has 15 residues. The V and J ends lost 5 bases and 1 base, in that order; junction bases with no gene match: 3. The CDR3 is CASSRQGRNTGELFF. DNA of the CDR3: TGTGCCAGCAGTAGACAGGGGAGGAACACCGGGGAGCTGTTTTTT.

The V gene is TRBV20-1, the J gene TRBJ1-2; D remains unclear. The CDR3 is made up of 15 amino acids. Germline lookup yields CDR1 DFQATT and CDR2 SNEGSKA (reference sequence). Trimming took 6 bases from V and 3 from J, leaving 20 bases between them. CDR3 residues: CSAANRRRSDYGYTF. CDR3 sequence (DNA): TGCAGTGCAGCGAATCGACGGAGATCTGACTATGGCTACACCTTC.

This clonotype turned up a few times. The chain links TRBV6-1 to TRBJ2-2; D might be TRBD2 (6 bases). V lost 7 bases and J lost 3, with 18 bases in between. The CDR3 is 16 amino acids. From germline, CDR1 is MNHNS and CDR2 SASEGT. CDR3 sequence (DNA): TGTGCCAGCACCGCTACCCCGGGAGCCTACACCGGGGAGCTGTTTTTT. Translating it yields CASTATPGAYTGELFF.

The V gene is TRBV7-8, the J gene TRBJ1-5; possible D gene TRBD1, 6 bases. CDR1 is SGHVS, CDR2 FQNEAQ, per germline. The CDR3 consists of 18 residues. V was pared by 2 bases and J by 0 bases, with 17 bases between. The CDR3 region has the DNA TGTGCCAGCAGCTTATCAGGGGACCGTTATAGTAGCAATCAGCCCCAGCATTTT. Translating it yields CASSLSGDRYSSNQPQHF. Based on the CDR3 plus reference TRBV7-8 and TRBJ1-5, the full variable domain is GAGVSQSPRYKVAKRGQDVALRCDPISGHVSLFWYQQALGQGPEFLTYFQNEAQLDKSGLPSDRFFAERPEGSVSTLKIQRTQQEDSAVYLCASSLSGDRYSSNQPQHFGDGTRLSIL.

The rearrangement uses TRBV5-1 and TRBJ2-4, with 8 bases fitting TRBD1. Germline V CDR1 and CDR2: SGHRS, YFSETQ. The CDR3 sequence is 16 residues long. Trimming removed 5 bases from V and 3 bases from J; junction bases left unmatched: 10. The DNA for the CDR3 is TGCGCCAGCAGAGAAGCCTACAGGGGGGTCAAAAACATTCAGTACTTC. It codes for CASREAYRGVKNIQYF.

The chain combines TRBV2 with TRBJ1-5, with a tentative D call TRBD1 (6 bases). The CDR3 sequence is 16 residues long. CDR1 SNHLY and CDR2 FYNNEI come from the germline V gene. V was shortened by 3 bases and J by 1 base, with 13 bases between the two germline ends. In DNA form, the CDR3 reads TGTGCCAGCAGTGAGCAGGGGCTGGGGAGCAATCAGCCCCAGCATTTT. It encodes CASSEQGLGSNQPQHF.

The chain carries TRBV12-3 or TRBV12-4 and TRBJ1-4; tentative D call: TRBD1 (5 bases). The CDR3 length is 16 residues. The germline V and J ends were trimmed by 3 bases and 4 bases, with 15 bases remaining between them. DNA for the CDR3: TGTGCCAGCAGTTTTTCGGTAGAGGGGATTAATGAAAAACTGTTTTTT. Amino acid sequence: CASSFSVEGINEKLFF.

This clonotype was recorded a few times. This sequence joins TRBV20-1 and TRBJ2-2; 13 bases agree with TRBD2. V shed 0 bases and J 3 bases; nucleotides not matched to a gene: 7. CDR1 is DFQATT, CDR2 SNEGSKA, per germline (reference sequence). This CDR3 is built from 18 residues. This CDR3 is CSARDTTSGRSHTGELFF. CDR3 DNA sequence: TGCAGTGCTAGAGATACGACTAGCGGGAGGTCCCACACCGGGGAGCTGTTTTTT.

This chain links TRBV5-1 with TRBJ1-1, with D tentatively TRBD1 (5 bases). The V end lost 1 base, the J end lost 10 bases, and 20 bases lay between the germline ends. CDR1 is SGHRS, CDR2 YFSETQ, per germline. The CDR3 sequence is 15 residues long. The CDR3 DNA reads TGCGCCAGCAGCTTGAACCTAGGGGACTTCCTGGGAGCTTTCTTT. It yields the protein CASSLNLGDFLGAFF.